This T cell receptor beta chain was profiled in a study of identical twins. Study-level results: Fewer insertions were carried by abundant cord blood beta clonotypes, but none was seen in memory repertoires. Less excess twin sharing appeared in beta out-of-frame sequences. The models systematically underestimated how much out-of-frame TCR alpha was shared in monozygotic twins.

The CDR3 totals 12 residues. Per germline, CDR1 MNHNY and CDR2 SVGAGI (reference sequence). Trimming took 5 bases from V and 0 from J, leaving 4 bases between them. The cDNA had a unique molecular identifier and a template-switch universal primer site. TCRdb re-analysed the 5' RACE reads in MiXCR, keeping a single row per CDR3 protein. The table lists about 570,000 distinct CDR3 sequences, 9.6% of them singletons. The table lists this clonotype with many counts. Its antigen is undetermined. These data were also reused for a study on yellow fever vaccine responses in identical twins.

The specimen was PBMCs. The chain is built from TRBV6-6 and TRBJ2-5; D gene ambiguous. The receptor was derived from a woman aged 18-29 years in good health. CDR3 nucleotide sequence: TGTGCCAGCAGTAAATACCAAGAGACCCAGTACTTC. Translated: CASSKYQETQYF.